This TCR beta chain originates from a study of CD8+CD57+ T cells in acquired aplastic anemia (dated by TCRdb to 2016 to 2019). Concerning the study at large: DNA extracted from sorted CD4+ and CD8+ cells had a mean of roughly 3.4 ug, with a range of about 0.18 to 27.4 ug. For healthy donor samples, the average read count was roughly 9.9 million for CD4+ cells and fewer than 14 million for CD8+ cells.

Points the paper makes about the study in general: Twenty-nine CD8+ CDR3 sequences were shared between patients and controls but appeared highly expressed in patients and within their immunodominant clones. Between patients and healthy controls, no significant difference in CD8+ Simpson's diversity was found (P=0.060).

As to this clonotype: No cognate antigen has been identified for it. Per-base qualities were not stored, and no clone one base away is much larger.

TCR beta VDJ combination and CDR3 sequence profiling used genomic DNA as the template. An Illumina HiSeq 2000 was used for TCR repertoire sequencing. Concerning the study's data processing: TRBV/TRBJ rearrangement plots, CDR3 size and DJ length profiles, and Simpson's diversity index were used to evaluate the repertoires. The most abundant DNA sequence in the deep sequencing data was taken as the immunodominant clone. CDR3 amino acid sequences were screened for sharing across subjects and compared with published repertoires and the VDJdb database. TCRdb trimmed public reads at Q25 via fastp, called clones via MiXCR and kept in-frame beta chains. Rows merge per CDR3 protein into single entries with the most common DNA and genes. In this record, the V and J calls reflect TCRdb's handling and not the investigators' own analysis. Present in this sample are about 170,000 distinct CDR3 sequences, roughly 47% of which were seen just once. 1.1% of the sample is taken by the ten largest.

V is clipped by 3 bases and J by 2 bases, and the sequence between their germline boundaries is 11 bases long. The CDR3 goes from the cysteine to the phenylalanine over 14 residues. Left in the record is the CDR3 DNA by itself, 42 bases read in frame from the first base. Looking up the germline V gene yields CDR1 MNHEY and CDR2 SVGAGI. The study deep-sequenced TCR repertoires of sorted CD4+ and CD8+ blood T cells from severe aplastic anemia patients and healthy subjects. Ficoll-Paque density gradient centrifugation was used to isolate peripheral blood mononuclear cells. CD4+ and CD8+ T cells were sorted by FACS or magnetic beads before DNA extraction.

The sequence came from a human donor in good health. The chain employs TRBV6-5 and TRBJ2-7; possibly the D gene is TRBD2, per 6 matching bases. The material sequenced was sorted CD4+, CD8+, or CD8+CD57+ T cells (not recorded which) from PBMCs. In nucleotides, the sequence is TGTGCCAGCAGTTATTCCGGGAGCGCCTACGAGCAGTACTTC. This sequence encodes CASSYSGSAYEQYF.